These T cell receptor beta chains were read from a single sample in a study of blood T cell repertoires in COVID-19. Data came from immunoSEQ multiplex PCR; TCRdb stores just in-frame clones and leaves some out. The sample yields 210,000 or so clones, more than 85% seen once. Sequenced input: peripheral blood. These receptor sequences come from a middle-aged man with active or convalescent COVID-19. Each CDR3 is given with its conserved first and last residue. A D gene is named only where the DNA matches it firmly. The size field is filled for only some rows; it gives once, few, many or a size class.

D gene: TRBD2
clone size: .
V gene: TRBV7-8
CDR3 length: 13
J gene: TRBJ2-7
CDR3 protein: CASSRSGRGEQYF
CDR3 DNA: TGTGCCAGCAGCCGTAGCGGGAGAGGCGAGCAGTACTTC

D gene: .
clone size: once
V gene: TRBV21-1
CDR3 length: 16
J gene: TRBJ1-1
CDR3 protein: CASSKGVTGGNTEAFF
CDR3 DNA: TGTGCCAGCAGCAAAGGGGTGACAGGGGGGAACACTGAAGCTTTCTTT

D gene: .
clone size: .
V gene: TRBV6-1
CDR3 length: 13
J gene: TRBJ2-7
CDR3 protein: CASSEFRGYEQYF
CDR3 DNA: TGTGCCAGCAGTGAGTTCAGGGGCTACGAGCAGTACTTC

D gene: .
clone size: .
V gene: TRBV28
CDR3 length: 11
J gene: TRBJ1-2
CDR3 protein: CASSLEYGYTF
CDR3 DNA: TGTGCCAGCAGTTTAGAGTATGGCTACACCTTC

D gene: TRBD1
clone size: .
V gene: TRBV10-3
CDR3 length: 15
J gene: TRBJ2-7
CDR3 protein: CAISSDRGFVYEQYF
CDR3 DNA: TGTGCCATCAGCTCCGACAGGGGGTTCGTTTACGAGCAGTACTTC

D gene: .
clone size: .
V gene: TRBV7-9
CDR3 length: 14
J gene: TRBJ1-4
CDR3 protein: CASSLLTGREKLFF
CDR3 DNA: TGTGCCAGCAGCTTACTGACAGGCCGCGAAAAACTGTTTTTT

D gene: .
clone size: .
V gene: TRBV6-5
CDR3 length: 14
J gene: TRBJ1-2
CDR3 protein: CASSYSAGRDGYTF
CDR3 DNA: TGTGCCAGCAGTTACTCGGCAGGGAGGGATGGCTACACCTTC

D gene: TRBD1
clone size: .
V gene: TRBV28
CDR3 length: 14
J gene: TRBJ1-1
CDR3 protein: CASSVQGMNTEAFF
CDR3 DNA: TGTGCCAGCAGTGTACAGGGGATGAACACTGAAGCTTTCTTT

D gene: TRBD2
clone size: .
V gene: TRBV3-1/TRBV3-2
CDR3 length: 16
J gene: TRBJ2-1
CDR3 protein: CASSQEASGLWGEQFF
CDR3 DNA: TGTGCCAGCAGCCAAGAGGCTAGCGGGCTCTGGGGTGAGCAGTTCTTC

D gene: .
clone size: .
V gene: TRBV12-2
CDR3 length: 18
J gene: TRBJ2-5
CDR3 protein: CASRSHTIGTSGQETQYF
CDR3 DNA: TGTGCAAGTCGCTCCCATACAATAGGGACTAGCGGGCAAGAGACCCAGTACTTC

D gene: TRBD2
clone size: once
V gene: TRBV11-2
CDR3 length: 15
J gene: TRBJ2-3
CDR3 protein: CASSLGLARTDTQYF
CDR3 DNA: TGTGCCAGCAGCCTAGGACTAGCGAGGACAGATACGCAGTATTTT

D gene: TRBD1
clone size: .
V gene: TRBV10-2
CDR3 length: 15
J gene: TRBJ1-3
CDR3 protein: CASRPGTGSGNTIYF
CDR3 DNA: TGCGCCAGCAGGCCCGGGACAGGGTCTGGAAACACCATATATTTT

D gene: TRBD1
clone size: .
V gene: TRBV5-1
CDR3 length: 15
J gene: TRBJ1-4
CDR3 protein: CASSLGGQANEKLFF
CDR3 DNA: TGCGCCAGCAGCTTGGGGGGACAGGCTAATGAAAAACTGTTTTTT

D gene: .
clone size: .
V gene: TRBV11-2
CDR3 length: 15
J gene: TRBJ2-1
CDR3 protein: CASSSWTESYNEQFF
CDR3 DNA: TGTGCCAGCAGCTCCTGGACTGAGTCCTACAATGAGCAGTTCTTC

D gene: .
clone size: .
V gene: TRBV18
CDR3 length: 16
J gene: TRBJ1-6
CDR3 protein: CASSQSPGLPNSPLHF
CDR3 DNA: TGTGCCAGCTCACAGTCCCCAGGGCTACCTAATTCACCCCTCCACTTT

D gene: TRBD2
clone size: .
V gene: TRBV4-1
CDR3 length: 17
J gene: TRBJ2-1
CDR3 protein: CASSQGGGVSSYNEQFF
CDR3 DNA: TGCGCCAGCAGCCAAGGGGGAGGGGTGAGCTCCTACAATGAGCAGTTCTTC

D gene: .
clone size: .
V gene: TRBV6-6
CDR3 length: 19
J gene: TRBJ2-7
CDR3 protein: CASTRWGDVSPLSQGEQYF
CDR3 DNA: TGTGCCAGCACTCGTTGGGGGGACGTTTCTCCGCTGTCGCAGGGCGAGCAGTACTTC

D gene: TRBD1
clone size: .
V gene: TRBV28
CDR3 length: 12
J gene: TRBJ1-2
CDR3 protein: CASSVRDSGYTF
CDR3 DNA: TGTGCCAGCAGTGTCCGGGACAGTGGCTACACCTTC

D gene: TRBD2
clone size: .
V gene: TRBV5-1
CDR3 length: 16
J gene: TRBJ2-3
CDR3 protein: CASSLAELAGTDTQYF
CDR3 DNA: TGCGCCAGCAGCTTGGCGGAGCTAGCGGGCACAGATACGCAGTATTTT

D gene: .
clone size: .
V gene: TRBV9
CDR3 length: 15
J gene: TRBJ1-5
CDR3 protein: CASSVGPEGLRPQHF
CDR3 DNA: TGTGCCAGCAGCGTAGGGCCGGAGGGGCTGAGGCCCCAGCATTTT

D gene: .
clone size: .
V gene: TRBV6-5
CDR3 length: 13
J gene: TRBJ1-2
CDR3 protein: CASSYSGTTGYTF
CDR3 DNA: TGTGCCAGCAGTTACTCAGGGACAACGGGCTACACCTTC

D gene: .
clone size: .
V gene: TRBV7-9
CDR3 length: 11
J gene: TRBJ1-2
CDR3 protein: CASSPLYGYTF
CDR3 DNA: TGTGCCAGCAGCCCCTTGTATGGCTACACCTTC

D gene: .
clone size: .
V gene: TRBV5-5
CDR3 length: 14
J gene: TRBJ1-1
CDR3 protein: CASSLQGLGTEAFF
CDR3 DNA: TGTGCCAGCAGCTTGCAGGGGCTGGGCACTGAAGCTTTCTTT

D gene: .
clone size: .
V gene: TRBV19
CDR3 length: 14
J gene: TRBJ1-4
CDR3 protein: CASSPRGSYEKLFF
CDR3 DNA: TGTGCCAGTTCCCCGAGGGGGTCATATGAAAAACTGTTTTTT

D gene: .
clone size: .
V gene: TRBV2
CDR3 length: 12
J gene: TRBJ2-7
CDR3 protein: CAGRRAGNEQYF
CDR3 DNA: TGTGCCGGACGGAGGGCAGGCAACGAGCAGTACTTC

D gene: TRBD1
clone size: .
V gene: TRBV9
CDR3 length: 14
J gene: TRBJ1-2
CDR3 protein: CASSVATTGVSYTF
CDR3 DNA: TGTGCCAGCAGCGTAGCTACCACAGGGGTGAGCTACACCTTC

D gene: TRBD1
clone size: .
V gene: TRBV20-1
CDR3 length: 17
J gene: TRBJ1-5
CDR3 protein: CSASNRGFLDSNQPQHF
CDR3 DNA: TGCAGTGCTAGTAACAGGGGGTTTTTGGATAGCAATCAGCCCCAGCATTTT

D gene: .
clone size: .
V gene: TRBV10-3
CDR3 length: 15
J gene: TRBJ1-1
CDR3 protein: CAISDGMGKNTEAFF
CDR3 DNA: TGTGCCATCAGTGACGGGATGGGAAAGAACACTGAAGCTTTCTTT

D gene: TRBD1
clone size: .
V gene: TRBV19
CDR3 length: 15
J gene: TRBJ1-2
CDR3 protein: CASSPPGQGIDGYTF
CDR3 DNA: TGTGCCAGTAGTCCGCCGGGACAGGGAATAGATGGCTACACCTTC

D gene: .
clone size: .
V gene: TRBV15
CDR3 length: 14
J gene: TRBJ2-2
CDR3 protein: CATSTDRFPGELFF
CDR3 DNA: TGTGCCACCAGCACAGACAGGTTCCCCGGGGAGCTGTTTTTT

D gene: TRBD1
clone size: .
V gene: TRBV3-1/TRBV3-2
CDR3 length: 15
J gene: TRBJ1-6
CDR3 protein: CASSQDRDRGSPLHF
CDR3 DNA: TGTGCCAGCAGCCAAGATCGGGACAGGGGTTCACCCCTCCACTTT

D gene: TRBD2
clone size: .
V gene: TRBV4-1
CDR3 length: 16
J gene: TRBJ2-7
CDR3 protein: CASSQASGSDVYEQYF
CDR3 DNA: TGCGCCAGCAGCCAGGCTAGCGGGAGTGACGTCTACGAGCAGTACTTC

D gene: .
clone size: .
V gene: TRBV2
CDR3 length: 13
J gene: TRBJ1-1
CDR3 protein: CASSLGQNTEAFF
CDR3 DNA: TGTGCCAGCAGCCTCGGACAGAACACTGAAGCTTTCTTT

D gene: TRBD1
clone size: once
V gene: TRBV29-1
CDR3 length: 16
J gene: TRBJ2-2
CDR3 protein: CSVKTQDRGYTGELFF
CDR3 DNA: TGCAGCGTCAAAACCCAGGACAGGGGCTATACCGGGGAGCTGTTTTTT

D gene: TRBD1
clone size: .
V gene: TRBV27
CDR3 length: 15
J gene: TRBJ2-3
CDR3 protein: CASSTRTGGADTQYF
CDR3 DNA: TGTGCCAGCAGTACCCGGACAGGGGGAGCAGATACGCAGTATTTT

D gene: .
clone size: .
V gene: TRBV27
CDR3 length: 12
J gene: TRBJ1-6
CDR3 protein: CASRNYGSPLHF
CDR3 DNA: TGTGCCAGCAGGAACTATGGGTCACCCCTCCACTTT

D gene: .
clone size: once
V gene: TRBV5-8
CDR3 length: 16
J gene: TRBJ1-4
CDR3 protein: CASSPTPGGLYEKLFF
CDR3 DNA: TGTGCCAGCAGCCCAACGCCGGGTGGTCTCTATGAAAAACTGTTTTTT

D gene: TRBD1
clone size: .
V gene: TRBV6-5
CDR3 length: 15
J gene: TRBJ1-6
CDR3 protein: CASPSTTGGGSPLHF
CDR3 DNA: TGTGCCAGCCCGTCGACGACAGGGGGTGGCTCACCCCTCCACTTT

D gene: .
clone size: few
V gene: TRBV4-1
CDR3 length: 14
J gene: TRBJ1-2
CDR3 protein: CASSQDQGYYGYTF
CDR3 DNA: TGCGCCAGCAGCCAAGACCAGGGTTACTATGGCTACACCTTC

D gene: .
clone size: .
V gene: TRBV5-1
CDR3 length: 17
J gene: TRBJ2-6
CDR3 protein: CASSFVAVASGANVLTF
CDR3 DNA: TGCGCCAGCAGCTTTGTGGCGGTCGCCTCTGGGGCCAACGTCCTGACTTTC